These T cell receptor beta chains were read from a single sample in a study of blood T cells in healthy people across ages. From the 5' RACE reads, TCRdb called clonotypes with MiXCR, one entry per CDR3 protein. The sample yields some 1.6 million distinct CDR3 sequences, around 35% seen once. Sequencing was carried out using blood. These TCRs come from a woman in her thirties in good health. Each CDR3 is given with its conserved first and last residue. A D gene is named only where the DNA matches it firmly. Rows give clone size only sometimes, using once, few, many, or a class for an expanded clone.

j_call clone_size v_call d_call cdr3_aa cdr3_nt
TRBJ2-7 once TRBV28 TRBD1 CASTSRRGHGTGLKDEQYF TGTGCCAGCACCTCCCGTAGGGGGCACGGGACAGGCCTTAAGGATGAGCAGTACTTC
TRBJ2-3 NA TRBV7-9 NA CASTDGVSTDTQYF TGTGCCAGCACCGACGGGGTGAGCACAGATACGCAGTATTTT
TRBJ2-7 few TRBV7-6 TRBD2 CASSRLAGGDEQYF TGTGCCAGCAGCCGACTAGCGGGAGGGGACGAGCAGTACTTC
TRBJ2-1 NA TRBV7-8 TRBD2 CASSLGVLGLGAYNEQFF TGTGCCAGCAGCTTAGGGGTATTGGGACTAGGGGCTTACAATGAGCAGTTCTTC
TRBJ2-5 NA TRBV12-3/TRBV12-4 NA CASSSLNTLQETQYF TGTGCCAGCAGCTCGCTTAACACTCTCCAAGAGACCCAGTACTTC
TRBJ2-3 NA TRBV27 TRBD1 CASSLSQGAVTQYF TGTGCCAGCAGTTTATCGCAGGGGGCGGTTACGCAGTATTTT
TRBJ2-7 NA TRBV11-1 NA CASSRTGTKSYEQYF TGTGCCAGCAGCCGAACCGGGACCAAATCCTACGAGCAGTACTTC
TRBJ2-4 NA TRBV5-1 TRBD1 CASSLAHGTGQGSKNTQYF TGCGCCAGCAGCTTGGCTCACGGGACAGGGCAGGGGTCCAAAAACACTCAGTACTTC
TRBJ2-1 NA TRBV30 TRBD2 CAWSPTSGSYEQFF TGTGCCTGGAGTCCGACTAGCGGGAGCTATGAGCAGTTCTTC
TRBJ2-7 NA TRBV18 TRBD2 CASSPQVASGSYEQYF TGTGCCAGCTCACCACAGGTGGCTAGCGGCTCCTACGAGCAGTACTTC
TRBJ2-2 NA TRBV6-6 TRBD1 CASRLGGVLQTGELFF TGTGCCAGCAGACTAGGGGGCGTTTTACAAACCGGGGAGCTGTTTTTT
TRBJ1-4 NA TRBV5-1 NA CASRRDAGGTNGKLFF TGCGCCAGCAGGAGGGACGCCGGGGGAACTAATGGAAAACTGTTTTTT
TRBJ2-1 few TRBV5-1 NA CASTLRGVSYNEQFF TGCGCCAGCACCTTAAGGGGGGTTTCCTACAATGAGCAGTTCTTC
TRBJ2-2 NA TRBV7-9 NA CASELALNTGELFF TGTGCTTCGGAGCTAGCTCTGAACACCGGGGAGCTGTTTTTT
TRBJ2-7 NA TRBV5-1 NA CASSQSGPATTGQYF TGTGCCAGCAGCCAATCCGGGCCCGCAACGACCGGGCAGTACTTC
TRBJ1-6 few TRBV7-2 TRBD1 CASSPTRTGGLNSPLHF TGTGCCAGCAGCCCTACCCGGACAGGGGGCCTTAATTCACCCCTCCACTTT
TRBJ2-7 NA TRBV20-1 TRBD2 CSASSPGTSGRALYEQYF TGCAGTGCTAGTTCCCCGGGGACTAGCGGGAGGGCCCTCTACGAGCAGTACTTC
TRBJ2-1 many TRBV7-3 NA CASSLNPSYNEQFF TGTGCCAGCAGCTTAAACCCGTCCTACAATGAGCAGTTCTTC
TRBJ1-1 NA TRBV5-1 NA CASSNTGSRTEAFF TGCGCCAGCAGCAATACAGGGTCGCGGACTGAAGCTTTCTTT
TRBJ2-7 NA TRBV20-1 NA CSAGGNAYEQYF TGCAGTGCGGGCGGGAACGCCTACGAGCAGTACTTC
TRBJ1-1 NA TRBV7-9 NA CASKKPGVGSTEAFF TGTGCCAGCAAAAAACCGGGAGTGGGGAGCACTGAAGCTTTCTTT
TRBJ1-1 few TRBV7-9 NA CASSDQSGAEAFF TGTGCCAGCAGCGACCAATCAGGGGCTGAAGCTTTCTTT
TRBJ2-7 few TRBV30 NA CAAAQGVYHEQYF TGTGCGGCGGCCCAGGGAGTTTACCACGAGCAGTACTTC
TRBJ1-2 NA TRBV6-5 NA CASSYSGITGYGYTF TGTGCCAGCAGTTACTCGGGCATTACGGGCTATGGCTACACCTTC
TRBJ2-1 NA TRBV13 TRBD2 CASSSGWGGGALQYEQFF TGTGCCAGCAGCTCGGGTTGGGGGGGAGGGGCCCTACAATATGAGCAGTTCTTC
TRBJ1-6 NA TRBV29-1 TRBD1 CSVKQGAGNSPLHF TGCAGCGTTAAACAGGGGGCCGGGAATTCACCCCTCCACTTT
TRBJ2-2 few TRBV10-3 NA CAISESRMSAGELFF TGTGCCATCAGCGAGTCACGGATGTCGGCCGGGGAGCTGTTTTTT
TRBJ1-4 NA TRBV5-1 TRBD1 CASSPGQENEKLFF TGCGCCAGCAGCCCGGGACAGGAAAATGAAAAACTGTTTTTT